The 13 T cell receptor beta chains below come from one sample, sequenced in a study of early T cells in non-severe SARS-CoV-2 infection. TCRdb re-analysed the 5' RACE reads in MiXCR, keeping a single row per CDR3 protein. The sample carries about 55,000 distinct CDR3 sequences, about 15% recorded once. The material sequenced was whole blood, taken at baseline. All receptors come from an adult who was a healthcare worker with PCR-confirmed SARS-CoV-2 infection or an uninfected control (not recorded which).

The chain has TRBV6-1 and TRBJ1-4; 8 nucleotides match TRBD1. Germline V gene data show CDR1 as MNHNS and CDR2 as SASEGT. The V and J ends lost 6 bases and 7 bases, in that order; junction bases with no gene match: 7. CDR3 length equals 14 residues. Here the CDR3 DNA reads TGTGCCAGCAGCCTACAGGGGGATACTGAAAAACTGTTTTTT. Translating it yields CASSLQGDTEKLFF.

This clonotype was seen a few times. This sequence joins TRBV28 and TRBJ1-1, with a weak D call TRBD1 (5 bases). Germline values: CDR1 MDHEN, CDR2 SYDVKM. Trimming cost V 3 bases and J 5 bases, with 13 bases left between them. The CDR3 has 14 residues. The CDR3 loop reads CASSFSLGGTEAFF. The CDR3 region has the DNA TGTGCCAGCAGTTTTAGCCTGGGGGGAACTGAAGCTTTCTTT.

In its sample, this clonotype is medium-sized. The CDR3 protein is CSASPGGSYEQYF. The CDR3 DNA is TGCAGTGCTAGTCCCGGGGGGTCCTACGAGCAGTACTTC. J is TRBJ2-7 and V is TRBV20-1; 7 bases agree with TRBD2. The CDR3 sequence is 13 residues long. Germline V gene sequence: CDR1 DFQATT, CDR2 SNEGSKA (reference sequence). V shed 3 bases and J 1 base; nucleotides not matched to a gene: 3.

V is TRBV28 and J is TRBJ1-3; D unresolved. Germline assignment: CDR1 MDHEN and CDR2 SYDVKM. The length of the CDR3 is 17 residues. V lost 2 bases to trimming and J lost 0 bases, with 14 bases between them. The CDR3 protein is CASSLTALTNSGNTIYF. The CDR3 DNA follows: TGTGCCAGCAGTTTAACCGCCCTCACCAACTCTGGAAACACCATATATTTT.

Ten or more counts support this clonotype. The V and J genes are TRBV20-1 and TRBJ2-1; D is unresolved. The CDR3 is 13 residues long. Germline-derived CDR1 and CDR2 are DFQATT and SNEGSKA (reference sequence). Trimming stripped 3 bases from V and 6 bases from J, with 12 bases between. This CDR3 reads CSARYQLINEQFF. CDR3 bases: TGCAGTGCTAGGTACCAGTTGATCAATGAGCAGTTCTTC.

The chain couples TRBV7-9 to TRBJ2-1; D not resolved. The CDR3 runs to 12 residues. Per the germline V gene, CDR1 is SEHNR and CDR2 is FQNEAQ (reference sequence). Trimming removed 8 bases from V and 8 bases from J, with 13 bases in between. DNA for the CDR3: TGTGCCAGCTACGGTTCCGGTTATGAGCAGTTCTTC. Its translation: CASYGSGYEQFF.

Many counts were recorded for this clonotype. The V gene is TRBV29-1, the J gene TRBJ2-7; 8 bases line up with TRBD2. CDR1 SQVTM and CDR2 ANQGSEA come from the germline V gene. V shed 6 bases and J 2 bases; nucleotides not matched to a gene: 3. CDR3 length equals 12 residues. CDR3 nucleotide sequence: TGCAGCGTACTAGCGGAGACCTACGAGCAGTACTTC. The encoded protein is CSVLAETYEQYF.

The chain couples TRBV14 to TRBJ1-1; D gene unclear. Trimming took off 4 bases at V and 8 bases at J, with 11 bases between the two ends. The CDR3 runs to 12 residues. Per germline, CDR1 SGHDN and CDR2 FVKESK. This CDR3 reads CASSLGFTEAFF. The DNA for the CDR3 is TGTGCCAGCAGCCTCGGATTCACCGAAGCTTTCTTT.

This clonotype was recorded at least ten times. The V call is TRBV11-2, the J call TRBJ2-3, with D tentatively TRBD1 (6 bases). Trimming shortened V by 6 bases and J by 11 bases, and 15 bases separated the two germline ends. Germline CDR1 is SGHAT and CDR2 is FQNNGV. CDR3 length: 12 residues. CDR3 in DNA: TGTGCCAGCAGTTTATCCGGGACAAGGCAGTATTTT. Translated: CASSLSGTRQYF.

This chain joins TRBV18 and TRBJ2-2; D is undetermined. The CDR3 runs to 12 residues. Germline loops: CDR1 KGHSH, CDR2 LQKENI. Trimming took 1 base from V and 5 from J, leaving 2 bases between them. The CDR3 loop reads CASSPLTGELFF. The DNA of the CDR3 is TGTGCCAGCTCACCACTTACCGGGGAGCTGTTTTTT.

This clonotype appeared many times. This chain links TRBV30 with TRBJ2-1; a possible D gene is TRBD2 (5 bases). The CDR3 consists of 14 residues. V was pared by 2 bases and J by 7 bases, with 15 bases between. Germline assignment: CDR1 GTSNPN and CDR2 SVGIG (reference sequence). CDR3 sequence reads: CAWSRALRVNEQFF. CDR3 nucleotide sequence: TGTGCCTGGAGTCGAGCCTTGAGGGTTAATGAGCAGTTCTTC.

At least ten counts were recorded for this clonotype. The chain combines TRBV20-1 with TRBJ1-5; no firm D call. The V end lost 2 bases, the J end lost 0 bases, and 2 bases lay between the germline ends. Germline loops: CDR1 DFQATT, CDR2 SNEGSKA (reference sequence). CDR3 length: 12 residues. The CDR3 DNA follows: TGCAGTGCTAGACCTAGCAATCAGCCCCAGCATTTT. Translation: CSARPSNQPQHF.

This clonotype was detected only a few times. The gene calls are TRBV12-3 or TRBV12-4 and TRBJ2-5; 12 bases are shared with TRBD2. The CDR3 length is 16 residues. Losses at the gene ends were 6 bases for V and 5 bases for J; bases not matched to a gene: 10. CDR3: CASSLPSGGALETQYF. CDR3 nucleotide sequence: TGTGCCAGCAGCCTCCCTAGCGGGGGGGCCCTGGAGACCCAGTACTTC.